These T cell receptor beta chains were read from a single sample in a study of T cell repertoires in cytomegalovirus infection. No antigen has been assigned to these receptors. From the reads, TCRdb called clonotypes with MiXCR, one entry per CDR3 protein. The sample lists 450,000 to 600,000 distinct CDR3 sequences, roughly a third occurring once. The sample in question was cultured PBMCs, obtained from culture after CMV antigen stimulation. The receptors were sampled from a human donor in good health (CMV status not recorded). Some clones in this sample may be carry-over from other donors' samples. The CDR3 runs from the conserved cysteine through the conserved F or W. The D gene is left open where the match is weak. Clone size, where shown, is once, few, many, or a class for clones that have expanded.

J gene: TRBJ2-7; D gene: TRBD1; V gene: TRBV7-2; clone size: NA; CDR3 length: 14; CDR3 protein: CASSLVTGGHEQYF; CDR3 DNA: TGTGCCAGCAGCTTAGTTACAGGGGGGCACGAGCAGTACTTC
J gene: TRBJ2-7; D gene: TRBD1; V gene: TRBV28; clone size: NA; CDR3 length: 15; CDR3 protein: CASSPWAGQGIEQYF; CDR3 DNA: TGTGCCAGCAGTCCTTGGGCGGGACAGGGGATCGAGCAGTACTTC
J gene: TRBJ2-3; D gene: NA; V gene: TRBV7-2; clone size: many; CDR3 length: 15; CDR3 protein: CASSFGPGSSDTQYF; CDR3 DNA: TGTGCCAGCAGCTTTGGACCCGGGAGCTCAGATACGCAGTATTTT
J gene: TRBJ2-3; D gene: NA; V gene: TRBV7-2; clone size: medium-sized; CDR3 length: 17; CDR3 protein: CASSLKWANRAEDTQYF; CDR3 DNA: TGTGCCAGCAGCTTAAAGTGGGCCAACAGGGCCGAGGATACGCAGTATTTT
J gene: TRBJ2-1; D gene: NA; V gene: TRBV10-3; clone size: few; CDR3 length: 12; CDR3 protein: CAINSDYNEQFF; CDR3 DNA: TGTGCCATAAATAGCGATTACAATGAGCAGTTCTTC
J gene: TRBJ2-6; D gene: NA; V gene: TRBV5-1; clone size: few; CDR3 length: 15; CDR3 protein: CASSSGRSGANVLTF; CDR3 DNA: TGCGCCAGCAGCTCGGGGCGGTCTGGGGCCAACGTCCTGACTTTC
J gene: TRBJ2-2; D gene: TRBD1; V gene: TRBV11-2; clone size: NA; CDR3 length: 16; CDR3 protein: CASSTRQGPNTGELFF; CDR3 DNA: TGTGCCAGCAGCACGCGACAGGGACCGAACACCGGGGAGCTGTTTTTT
J gene: TRBJ1-2; D gene: TRBD1; V gene: TRBV6-1; clone size: NA; CDR3 length: 15; CDR3 protein: CASSGGTGVDYGYTF; CDR3 DNA: TGTGCCAGCAGTGGCGGGACAGGGGTAGACTATGGCTACACCTTC
J gene: TRBJ1-2; D gene: TRBD1; V gene: TRBV24-1; clone size: few; CDR3 length: 13; CDR3 protein: CATKGAGNYGYTF; CDR3 DNA: TGTGCCACAAAGGGGGCTGGAAACTATGGCTACACCTTC
J gene: TRBJ1-1; D gene: NA; V gene: TRBV15; clone size: NA; CDR3 length: 14; CDR3 protein: CATSRPGGITEAFF; CDR3 DNA: TGTGCCACCAGCCGCCCCGGCGGGATCACTGAAGCTTTCTTT
J gene: TRBJ2-2; D gene: TRBD1; V gene: TRBV12-3/TRBV12-4; clone size: NA; CDR3 length: 18; CDR3 protein: CASSLGGTATKHTGELFF; CDR3 DNA: TGTGCCAGCAGTTTAGGGGGGACAGCCACAAAGCACACCGGGGAGCTGTTTTTT
J gene: TRBJ2-7; D gene: TRBD2; V gene: TRBV7-2; clone size: few; CDR3 length: 13; CDR3 protein: CASATGLVYEQYF; CDR3 DNA: TGTGCCAGCGCGACCGGACTAGTCTACGAGCAGTACTTC
J gene: TRBJ2-1; D gene: NA; V gene: TRBV4-3; clone size: NA; CDR3 length: 14; CDR3 protein: CASSQDLIGVEQFF; CDR3 DNA: TGCGCCAGCAGCCAAGATCTAATCGGAGTGGAGCAGTTCTTC
J gene: TRBJ1-1; D gene: TRBD1; V gene: TRBV4-1; clone size: once; CDR3 length: 16; CDR3 protein: CASSQIKTGGNTEAFF; CDR3 DNA: TGCGCCAGCAGCCAGATCAAGACAGGGGGCAACACTGAAGCTTTCTTT
J gene: TRBJ2-1; D gene: NA; V gene: TRBV5-1; clone size: NA; CDR3 length: 14; CDR3 protein: CASYERASYNEQFF; CDR3 DNA: TGCGCCAGCTACGAGAGGGCCTCCTACAATGAGCAGTTCTTC
J gene: TRBJ1-1; D gene: NA; V gene: TRBV20-1; clone size: NA; CDR3 length: 15; CDR3 protein: CSAREWLGGGLEAFF; CDR3 DNA: TGCAGTGCTAGGGAGTGGTTGGGAGGAGGGCTAGAAGCTTTCTTT
J gene: TRBJ2-2; D gene: TRBD2; V gene: TRBV12-3/TRBV12-4; clone size: NA; CDR3 length: 14; CDR3 protein: CASRGTSEAGELFF; CDR3 DNA: TGTGCCAGCAGGGGGACTAGCGAGGCCGGGGAGCTGTTTTTT
J gene: TRBJ1-2; D gene: NA; V gene: TRBV5-6; clone size: NA; CDR3 length: 13; CDR3 protein: CASSPDRFYGYTF; CDR3 DNA: TGTGCCAGCAGCCCAGACAGGTTCTATGGCTACACCTTC
J gene: TRBJ1-6; D gene: TRBD1; V gene: TRBV7-2; clone size: many; CDR3 length: 14; CDR3 protein: CASSLDRGKSPLHF; CDR3 DNA: TGTGCCAGCAGCTTAGACAGGGGAAAATCACCCCTCCACTTT
J gene: TRBJ2-5; D gene: NA; V gene: TRBV7-8; clone size: NA; CDR3 length: 14; CDR3 protein: CASSLGVSQETQYF; CDR3 DNA: TGTGCCAGCAGCTTAGGCGTCAGCCAAGAGACCCAGTACTTC
J gene: TRBJ2-1; D gene: NA; V gene: TRBV20-1; clone size: NA; CDR3 length: 11; CDR3 protein: CSASLVTEQFF; CDR3 DNA: TGCAGTGCTAGTTTAGTCACTGAGCAGTTCTTC
J gene: TRBJ2-1; D gene: NA; V gene: TRBV20-1; clone size: NA; CDR3 length: 13; CDR3 protein: CSEATGPGNEQFF; CDR3 DNA: TGCAGTGAAGCAACCGGGCCCGGGAATGAGCAGTTCTTC
J gene: TRBJ1-1; D gene: TRBD1; V gene: TRBV29-1; clone size: many; CDR3 length: 14; CDR3 protein: CSVGYTGSGGEAFF; CDR3 DNA: TGCAGCGTTGGATACACAGGGTCAGGGGGTGAAGCTTTCTTT
J gene: TRBJ2-3; D gene: NA; V gene: TRBV12-3/TRBV12-4; clone size: NA; CDR3 length: 13; CDR3 protein: CASSFINTDTQYF; CDR3 DNA: TGTGCCAGCAGTTTTATCAACACAGATACGCAGTATTTT
J gene: TRBJ2-3; D gene: TRBD2; V gene: TRBV19; clone size: NA; CDR3 length: 16; CDR3 protein: CASSATSSGRSDTQYF; CDR3 DNA: TGTGCCAGTAGTGCAACATCTAGCGGGAGGTCTGATACGCAGTATTTT
J gene: TRBJ2-3; D gene: NA; V gene: TRBV7-9; clone size: few; CDR3 length: 15; CDR3 protein: CASSHRDTVPDTQYF; CDR3 DNA: TGTGCCAGCAGCCACAGGGACACGGTCCCCGATACGCAGTATTTT
J gene: TRBJ2-7; D gene: TRBD1; V gene: TRBV4-3; clone size: few; CDR3 length: 15; CDR3 protein: CASSQETGGFYEQYF; CDR3 DNA: TGCGCCAGCAGCCAAGAGACAGGGGGTTTCTACGAGCAGTACTTC
J gene: TRBJ2-5; D gene: TRBD2; V gene: TRBV20-1; clone size: many; CDR3 length: 13; CDR3 protein: CSARGTSGRAQYF; CDR3 DNA: TGCAGTGCTAGAGGGACTAGCGGGAGGGCCCAGTACTTC
J gene: TRBJ2-5; D gene: NA; V gene: TRBV7-4; clone size: NA; CDR3 length: 14; CDR3 protein: CASSLEGGEETQYF; CDR3 DNA: TGTGCCAGCAGCTTAGAGGGGGGAGAAGAGACCCAGTACTTC
J gene: TRBJ1-6; D gene: NA; V gene: TRBV10-3; clone size: NA; CDR3 length: 12; CDR3 protein: CAIRGYNSPLHF; CDR3 DNA: TGTGCCATCAGGGGTTATAATTCACCCCTCCACTTT
J gene: TRBJ2-3; D gene: NA; V gene: TRBV6-5; clone size: NA; CDR3 length: 15; CDR3 protein: CASSYQAASTDTQYF; CDR3 DNA: TGTGCCAGCAGTTACCAAGCGGCTAGCACAGATACGCAGTATTTT
J gene: TRBJ1-1; D gene: NA; V gene: TRBV7-2; clone size: many; CDR3 length: 14; CDR3 protein: CASRRQDLNTEAFF; CDR3 DNA: TGTGCCAGCAGACGACAGGACCTGAACACTGAAGCTTTCTTT
J gene: TRBJ2-7; D gene: TRBD1; V gene: TRBV4-1; clone size: few; CDR3 length: 15; CDR3 protein: CASRHTRQGEYEQYF; CDR3 DNA: TGTGCCAGCAGACATACTAGACAGGGAGAATACGAGCAGTACTTC
J gene: TRBJ2-5; D gene: NA; V gene: TRBV7-7; clone size: few; CDR3 length: 15; CDR3 protein: CASSLGQDAAQTQYF; CDR3 DNA: TGTGCTAGCAGCTTAGGGCAGGACGCCGCGCAGACCCAGTACTTC
J gene: TRBJ2-7; D gene: NA; V gene: TRBV7-6; clone size: NA; CDR3 length: 14; CDR3 protein: CASSEGVGGYEQYF; CDR3 DNA: TGTGCCAGCAGCGAGGGGGTGGGGGGGTACGAGCAGTACTTC
J gene: TRBJ2-4; D gene: TRBD2; V gene: TRBV29-1; clone size: NA; CDR3 length: 14; CDR3 protein: CSVGLAGVKNIQYF; CDR3 DNA: TGCAGCGTAGGACTAGCGGGAGTCAAAAACATTCAGTACTTC
J gene: TRBJ2-1; D gene: TRBD2; V gene: TRBV4-3; clone size: NA; CDR3 length: 16; CDR3 protein: CASSLRLAGTGDEQFF; CDR3 DNA: TGCGCCAGCAGCTTACGACTAGCGGGAACGGGCGATGAGCAGTTCTTC
J gene: TRBJ2-7; D gene: NA; V gene: TRBV6-1; clone size: few; CDR3 length: 14; CDR3 protein: CASSNPVVGYEQYF; CDR3 DNA: TGTGCCAGCAGCAACCCCGTAGTAGGCTACGAGCAGTACTTC
J gene: TRBJ1-1; D gene: NA; V gene: TRBV18; clone size: NA; CDR3 length: 13; CDR3 protein: CASSSNDYTEAFF; CDR3 DNA: TGTGCCAGCTCATCAAACGATTACACTGAAGCTTTCTTT
J gene: TRBJ2-1; D gene: NA; V gene: TRBV7-6; clone size: NA; CDR3 length: 16; CDR3 protein: CASSLAALGLYNEQFF; CDR3 DNA: TGTGCCAGCAGCTTAGCGGCTCTAGGCCTTTACAATGAGCAGTTCTTC
J gene: TRBJ2-1; D gene: NA; V gene: TRBV4-1; clone size: NA; CDR3 length: 15; CDR3 protein: CASSQGSGSYNEQFF; CDR3 DNA: TGCGCCAGCAGCCAAGGAAGCGGGTCCTACAATGAGCAGTTCTTC
J gene: TRBJ2-3; D gene: NA; V gene: TRBV7-2; clone size: many; CDR3 length: 12; CDR3 protein: CASSLYMDTQYF; CDR3 DNA: TGTGCCAGCAGCTTATACATGGATACGCAGTATTTT
J gene: TRBJ2-3; D gene: TRBD2; V gene: TRBV3-1; clone size: NA; CDR3 length: 16; CDR3 protein: CASSRSGRARTDTQYF; CDR3 DNA: TGTGCCAGCAGTCGTAGCGGGAGGGCCCGAACAGATACGCAGTATTTT
J gene: TRBJ2-1; D gene: TRBD1; V gene: TRBV4-1; clone size: few; CDR3 length: 18; CDR3 protein: CASSQDGAGQGSYNEQFF; CDR3 DNA: TGCGCCAGCAGCCAAGATGGAGCGGGACAGGGTTCCTACAATGAGCAGTTCTTC
J gene: TRBJ2-5; D gene: TRBD1; V gene: TRBV12-3/TRBV12-4; clone size: NA; CDR3 length: 14; CDR3 protein: CASSLYRGPETQYF; CDR3 DNA: TGTGCCAGCAGTTTATACAGGGGGCCAGAGACCCAGTACTTC
J gene: TRBJ1-1; D gene: NA; V gene: TRBV15; clone size: many; CDR3 length: 13; CDR3 protein: CATSWTVNTEAFF; CDR3 DNA: TGTGCCACCAGCTGGACCGTGAACACTGAAGCTTTCTTT
J gene: TRBJ2-1; D gene: TRBD2; V gene: TRBV11-3; clone size: NA; CDR3 length: 13; CDR3 protein: CASRAGGPNEQFF; CDR3 DNA: TGTGCCAGCAGGGCGGGAGGGCCCAATGAGCAGTTCTTC
J gene: TRBJ2-7; D gene: NA; V gene: TRBV6-5; clone size: few; CDR3 length: 17; CDR3 protein: CASSYQVAGSGAYEQYF; CDR3 DNA: TGTGCCAGCAGTTACCAGGTGGCAGGGTCAGGGGCCTACGAGCAGTACTTC
J gene: TRBJ2-3; D gene: NA; V gene: TRBV7-2; clone size: many; CDR3 length: 12; CDR3 protein: CASSLSGDTQYF; CDR3 DNA: TGTGCCAGCAGCTTATCGGGAGATACGCAGTATTTT
J gene: TRBJ1-2; D gene: NA; V gene: TRBV19; clone size: NA; CDR3 length: 13; CDR3 protein: CASSAQSEHGYTF; CDR3 DNA: TGTGCCAGTAGTGCGCAAAGCGAGCATGGCTACACCTTC
J gene: TRBJ2-2; D gene: TRBD2; V gene: TRBV11-1; clone size: few; CDR3 length: 16; CDR3 protein: CASSLSGRANTGELFF; CDR3 DNA: TGTGCCAGCAGCTTAAGCGGGAGGGCCAACACCGGGGAGCTGTTTTTT
J gene: TRBJ2-3; D gene: NA; V gene: TRBV28; clone size: few; CDR3 length: 14; CDR3 protein: CASSLYRGTDTQYF; CDR3 DNA: TGTGCCAGCAGTTTATACAGGGGCACAGATACGCAGTATTTT
J gene: TRBJ1-3; D gene: NA; V gene: TRBV27; clone size: NA; CDR3 length: 15; CDR3 protein: CASSPGQHSGNTIYF; CDR3 DNA: TGTGCCAGCAGTCCAGGACAGCACTCTGGAAACACCATATATTTT
J gene: TRBJ1-5; D gene: NA; V gene: TRBV4-1; clone size: NA; CDR3 length: 16; CDR3 protein: CASSQDDEGTRQPQHF; CDR3 DNA: TGCGCCAGCAGCCAAGATGACGAGGGAACGAGACAGCCCCAGCATTTT
J gene: TRBJ2-7; D gene: NA; V gene: TRBV5-6; clone size: NA; CDR3 length: 12; CDR3 protein: CASSRQIYEQYF; CDR3 DNA: TGTGCCAGCAGCAGGCAGATCTACGAGCAGTACTTC
J gene: TRBJ2-5; D gene: NA; V gene: TRBV7-2; clone size: many; CDR3 length: 14; CDR3 protein: CASSLGLTRETQYF; CDR3 DNA: TGTGCCAGCAGCTTGGGACTCACTCGGGAGACCCAGTACTTC
J gene: TRBJ2-5; D gene: NA; V gene: TRBV6-2/TRBV6-3; clone size: NA; CDR3 length: 15; CDR3 protein: CASSLLWTDRETQYF; CDR3 DNA: TGTGCCAGCAGTCTCCTTTGGACGGACAGAGAGACCCAGTACTTC
J gene: TRBJ2-1; D gene: TRBD2; V gene: TRBV4-1; clone size: NA; CDR3 length: 17; CDR3 protein: CASSQSVGTSGANEQFF; CDR3 DNA: TGCGCCAGCAGCCAATCGGTCGGGACTAGCGGGGCGAATGAGCAGTTCTTC
J gene: TRBJ1-6; D gene: NA; V gene: TRBV7-2; clone size: few; CDR3 length: 15; CDR3 protein: CASSLDRQNNSPLHF; CDR3 DNA: TGTGCCAGCAGCTTGGACCGACAGAATAATTCACCCCTCCACTTT